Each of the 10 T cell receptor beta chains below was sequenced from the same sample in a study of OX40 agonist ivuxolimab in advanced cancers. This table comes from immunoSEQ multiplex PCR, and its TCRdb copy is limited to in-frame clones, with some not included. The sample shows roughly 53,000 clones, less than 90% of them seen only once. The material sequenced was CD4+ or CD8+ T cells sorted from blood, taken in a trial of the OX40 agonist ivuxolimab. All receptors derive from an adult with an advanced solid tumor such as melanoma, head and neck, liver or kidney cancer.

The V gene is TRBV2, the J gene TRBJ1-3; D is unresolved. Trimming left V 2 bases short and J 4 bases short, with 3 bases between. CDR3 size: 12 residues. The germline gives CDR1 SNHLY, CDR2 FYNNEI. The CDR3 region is CASSERGNTIYF. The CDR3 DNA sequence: TGTGCCAGCAGTGAAAGGGGAAACACCATATATTTT.

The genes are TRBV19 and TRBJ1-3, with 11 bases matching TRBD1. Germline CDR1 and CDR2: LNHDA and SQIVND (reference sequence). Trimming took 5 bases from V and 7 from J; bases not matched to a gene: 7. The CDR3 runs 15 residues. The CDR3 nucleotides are TGTGCCAGTAGTCTGGGACAGGGGGTGGCGAACACCATATATTTT. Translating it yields CASSLGQGVANTIYF.

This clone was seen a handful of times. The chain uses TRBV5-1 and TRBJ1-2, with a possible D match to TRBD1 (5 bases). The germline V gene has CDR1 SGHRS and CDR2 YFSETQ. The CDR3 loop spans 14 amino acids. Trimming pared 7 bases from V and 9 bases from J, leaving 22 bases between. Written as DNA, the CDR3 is TGCGCCAGCGCCTCTCCGGGGGTTGAGTTAAGCTACACCTTC. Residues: CASASPGVELSYTF.

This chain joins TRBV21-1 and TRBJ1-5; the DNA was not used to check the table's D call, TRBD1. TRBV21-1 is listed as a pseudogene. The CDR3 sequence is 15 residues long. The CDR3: CASSPDRGFYQPQHF. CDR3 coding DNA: TGTGCCAGCAGCCCTGACAGGGGTTTTTATCAGCCCCAGCATTTT.

As DNA, the CDR3 is TGTGCCAGCGCGTTCACAGGGGTTACTGAAGCTTTCTTT. Its translation is CASAFTGVTEAFF. This rearrangement joins TRBV7-2 to TRBJ1-1, with TRBD1 identical over 7 bases. Germline lookup yields CDR1 SGHTA and CDR2 FQGNSA. The CDR3 covers 13 residues. Losses at the gene ends were 8 bases for V and 5 bases for J; bases not matched to a gene: 8.

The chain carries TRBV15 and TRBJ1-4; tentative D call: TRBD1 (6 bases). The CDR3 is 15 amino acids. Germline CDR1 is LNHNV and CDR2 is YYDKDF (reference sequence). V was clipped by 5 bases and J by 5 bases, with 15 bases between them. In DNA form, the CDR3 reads TGTGCCACCAGCTCCGAGACAGGAAGAAATGAAAAACTGTTTTTT. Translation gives CATSSETGRNEKLFF.

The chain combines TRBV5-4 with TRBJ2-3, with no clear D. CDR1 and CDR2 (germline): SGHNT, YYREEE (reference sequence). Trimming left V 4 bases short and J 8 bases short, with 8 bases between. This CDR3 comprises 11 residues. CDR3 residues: CASSGRGTQYF. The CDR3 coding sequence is TGTGCCAGCAGCGGCCGCGGTACGCAGTATTTT.

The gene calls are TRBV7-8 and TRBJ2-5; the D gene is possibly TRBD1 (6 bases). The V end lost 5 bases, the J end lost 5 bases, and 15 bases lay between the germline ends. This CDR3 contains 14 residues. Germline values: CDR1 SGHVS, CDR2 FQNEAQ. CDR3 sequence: CASSAYRDGETQYF. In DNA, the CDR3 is TGTGCCAGCAGCGCATACAGGGACGGGGAGACCCAGTACTTC. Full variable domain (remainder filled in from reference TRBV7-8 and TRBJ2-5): GAGVSQSPRYKVAKRGQDVALRCDPISGHVSLFWYQQALGQGPEFLTYFQNEAQLDKSGLPSDRFFAERPEGSVSTLKIQRTQQEDSAVYLCASSAYRDGETQYFGPGTRLLVL.

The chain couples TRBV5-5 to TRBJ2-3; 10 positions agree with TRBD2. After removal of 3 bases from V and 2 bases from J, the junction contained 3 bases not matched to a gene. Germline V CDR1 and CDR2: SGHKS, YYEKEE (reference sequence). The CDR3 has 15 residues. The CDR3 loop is CASSYLAGATDTQYF. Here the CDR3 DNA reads TGTGCCAGCAGCTACCTAGCGGGGGCCACAGATACGCAGTATTTT.

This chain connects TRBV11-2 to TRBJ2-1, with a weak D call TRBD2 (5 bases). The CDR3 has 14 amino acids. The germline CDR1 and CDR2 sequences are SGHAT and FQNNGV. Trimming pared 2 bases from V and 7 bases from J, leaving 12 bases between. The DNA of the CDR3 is TGTGCCAGCAGCTTACGGACCCTAGCAAATGAGCAGTTCTTC. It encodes CASSLRTLANEQFF.